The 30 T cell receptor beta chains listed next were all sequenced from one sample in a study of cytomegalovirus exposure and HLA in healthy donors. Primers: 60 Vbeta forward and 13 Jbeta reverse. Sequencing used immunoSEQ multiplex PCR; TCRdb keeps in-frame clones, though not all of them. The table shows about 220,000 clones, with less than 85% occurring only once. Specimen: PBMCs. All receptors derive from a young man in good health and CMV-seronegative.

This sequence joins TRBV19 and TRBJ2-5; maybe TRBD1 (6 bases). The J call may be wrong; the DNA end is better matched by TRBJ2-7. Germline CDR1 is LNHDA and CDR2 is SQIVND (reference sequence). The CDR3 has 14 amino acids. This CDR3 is CASRQGQGTYEQYF. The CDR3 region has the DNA TGTGCCAGTCGTCAGGGGCAGGGCACCTACGAGCAGTACTTC.

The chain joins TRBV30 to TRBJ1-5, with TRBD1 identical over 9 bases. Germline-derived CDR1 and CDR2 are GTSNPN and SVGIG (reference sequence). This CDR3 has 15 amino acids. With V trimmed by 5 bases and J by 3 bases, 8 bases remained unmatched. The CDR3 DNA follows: TGTGCCTGGGGACGAGGGACAGGGAACAATCAGCCCCAGCATTTT. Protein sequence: CAWGRGTGNNQPQHF. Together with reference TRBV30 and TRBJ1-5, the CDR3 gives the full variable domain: SQTIHQWPATLVQPVGSPLSLECTVEGTSNPNLYWYRQAAGRGLQLLFYSVGIGQISSEVPQNLSASRPQDRQFILSSKKLLLSDSGFYLCAWGRGTGNNQPQHFGDGTRLSIL.

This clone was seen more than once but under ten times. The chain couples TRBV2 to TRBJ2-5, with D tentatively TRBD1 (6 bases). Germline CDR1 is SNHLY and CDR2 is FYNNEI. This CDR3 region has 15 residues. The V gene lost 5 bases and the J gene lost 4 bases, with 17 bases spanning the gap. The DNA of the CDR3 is TGTGCCAGCAGTACCGGAAGGGGGTTTGGAGAGACCCAGTACTTC. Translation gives CASSTGRGFGETQYF.

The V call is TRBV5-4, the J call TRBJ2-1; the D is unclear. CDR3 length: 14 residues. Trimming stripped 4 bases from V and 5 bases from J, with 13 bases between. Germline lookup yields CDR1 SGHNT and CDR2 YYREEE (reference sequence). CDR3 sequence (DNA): TGTGCCAGCAGCCCCCTCCCAGTCGACAATGAGCAGTTCTTC. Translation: CASSPLPVDNEQFF.

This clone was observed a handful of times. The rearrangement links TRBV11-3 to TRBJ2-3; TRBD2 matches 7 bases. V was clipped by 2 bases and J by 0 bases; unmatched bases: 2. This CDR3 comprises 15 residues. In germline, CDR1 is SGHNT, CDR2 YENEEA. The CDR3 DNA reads TGTGCCAGCAGCTTAACTAGCGCCAGCACAGATACGCAGTATTTT. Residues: CASSLTSASTDTQYF. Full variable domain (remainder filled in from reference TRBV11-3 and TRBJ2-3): EAGVVQSPRYKIIEKKQPVAFWCNPISGHNTLYWYLQNLGQGPELLIRYENEEAVDDSQLPKDRFSAERLKGVDSTLKIQPAELGDSAVYLCASSLTSASTDTQYFGPGTRLTVL.

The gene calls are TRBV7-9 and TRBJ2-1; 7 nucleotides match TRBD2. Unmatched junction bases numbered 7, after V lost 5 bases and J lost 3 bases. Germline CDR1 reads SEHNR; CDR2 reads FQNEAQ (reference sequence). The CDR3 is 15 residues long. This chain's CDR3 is CASSRSGDRYNEQFF. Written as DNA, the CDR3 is TGTGCCAGCAGCCGGAGCGGGGATCGCTACAATGAGCAGTTCTTC.

CDR3 sequence reads: CASSSRTSGTSGANVLTF. The CDR3 coding sequence is TGTGCCAGCTCATCGCGGACTAGCGGGACCTCTGGGGCCAACGTCCTGACTTTC. This chain connects TRBV18 to TRBJ2-6, with TRBD2 matching 12 bases. The germline V gene encodes CDR1 KGHSH and CDR2 LQKENI. The V and J ends lost 5 bases and 0 bases, in that order; junction bases with no gene match: 5. The CDR3 contains 18 residues.

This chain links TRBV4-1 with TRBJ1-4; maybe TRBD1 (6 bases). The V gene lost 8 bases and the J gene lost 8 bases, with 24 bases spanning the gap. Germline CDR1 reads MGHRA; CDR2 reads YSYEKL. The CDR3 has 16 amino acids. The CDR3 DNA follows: TGCGCCAGCGGTGCAATCAGGGGCCCATTTCCAGAAAAACTGTTTTTT. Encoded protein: CASGAIRGPFPEKLFF.

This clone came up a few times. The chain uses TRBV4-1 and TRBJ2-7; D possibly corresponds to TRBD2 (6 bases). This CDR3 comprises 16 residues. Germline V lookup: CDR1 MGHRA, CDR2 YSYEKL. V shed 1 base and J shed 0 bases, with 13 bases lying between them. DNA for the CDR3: TGCGCCAGCAGCCAAGGGGGAGGACTACCCTCCTACGAGCAGTACTTC. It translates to CASSQGGGLPSYEQYF.

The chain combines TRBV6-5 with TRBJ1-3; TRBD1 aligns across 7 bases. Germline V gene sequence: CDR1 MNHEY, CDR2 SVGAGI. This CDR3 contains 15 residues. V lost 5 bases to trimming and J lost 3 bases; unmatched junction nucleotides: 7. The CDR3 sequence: CASSLNRGSGNTIYF. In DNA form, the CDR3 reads TGTGCCAGCAGTCTCAACAGGGGTAGTGGAAACACCATATATTTT.

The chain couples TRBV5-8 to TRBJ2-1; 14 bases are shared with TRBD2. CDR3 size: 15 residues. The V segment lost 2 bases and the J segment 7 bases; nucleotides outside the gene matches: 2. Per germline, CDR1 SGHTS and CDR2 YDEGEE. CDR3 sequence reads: CASSFGLAGGNEQFF. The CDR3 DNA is TGTGCCAGCAGCTTCGGACTAGCGGGAGGAAATGAGCAGTTCTTC.

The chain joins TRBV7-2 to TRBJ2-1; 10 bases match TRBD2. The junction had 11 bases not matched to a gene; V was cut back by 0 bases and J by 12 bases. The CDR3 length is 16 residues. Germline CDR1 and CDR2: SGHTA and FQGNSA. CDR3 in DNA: TGTGCCAGCAGCTTAGCCGGGACTAGCGCTCTTCGAGCGCAGTTCTTC. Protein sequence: CASSLAGTSALRAQFF.

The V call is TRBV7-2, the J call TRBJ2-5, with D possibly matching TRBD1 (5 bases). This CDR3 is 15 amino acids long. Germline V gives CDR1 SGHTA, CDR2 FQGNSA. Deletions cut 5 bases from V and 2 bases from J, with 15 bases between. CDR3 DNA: TGTGCCAGCAGCCCCATTGGACAATTTCAAGAGACCCAGTACTTC. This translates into CASSPIGQFQETQYF.

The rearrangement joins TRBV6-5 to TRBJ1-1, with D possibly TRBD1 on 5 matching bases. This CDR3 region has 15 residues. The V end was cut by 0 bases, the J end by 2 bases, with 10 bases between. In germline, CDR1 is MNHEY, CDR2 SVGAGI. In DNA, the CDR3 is TGTGCCAGCAGTTACTCAGGGGCTCGCAACACTGAAGCTTTCTTT. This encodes CASSYSGARNTEAFF.

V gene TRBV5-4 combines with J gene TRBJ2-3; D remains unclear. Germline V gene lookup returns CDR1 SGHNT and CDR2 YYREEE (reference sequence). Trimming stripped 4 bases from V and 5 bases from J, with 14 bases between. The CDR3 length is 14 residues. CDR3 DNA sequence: TGTGCCAGCAGCGAAGGCGGCGTGGTAGATACGCAGTATTTT. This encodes CASSEGGVVDTQYF.

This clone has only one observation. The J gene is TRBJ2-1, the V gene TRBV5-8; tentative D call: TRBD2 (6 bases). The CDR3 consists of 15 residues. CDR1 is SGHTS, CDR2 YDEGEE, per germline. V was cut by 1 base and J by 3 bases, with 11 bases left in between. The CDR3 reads CASSLREFYYNEQFF. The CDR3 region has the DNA TGTGCCAGCAGCTTGCGGGAGTTCTACTACAATGAGCAGTTCTTC.

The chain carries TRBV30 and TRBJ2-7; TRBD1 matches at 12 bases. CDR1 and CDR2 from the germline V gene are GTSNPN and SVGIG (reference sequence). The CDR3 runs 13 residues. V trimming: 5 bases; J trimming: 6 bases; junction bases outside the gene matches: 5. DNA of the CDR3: TGTGCCTGGGGCCGGGACAGGGGGCGCGAGCAGTACTTC. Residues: CAWGRDRGREQYF.

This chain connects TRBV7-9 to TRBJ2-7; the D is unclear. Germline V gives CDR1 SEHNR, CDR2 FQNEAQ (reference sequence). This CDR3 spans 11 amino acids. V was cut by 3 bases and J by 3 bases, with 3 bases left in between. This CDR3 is CASSFNYEQYF. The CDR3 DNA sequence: TGTGCCAGCAGCTTTAACTACGAGCAGTACTTC.

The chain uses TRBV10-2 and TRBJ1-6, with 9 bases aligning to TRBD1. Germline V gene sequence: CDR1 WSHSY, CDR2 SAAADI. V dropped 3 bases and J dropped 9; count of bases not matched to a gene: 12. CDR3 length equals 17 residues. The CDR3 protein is CASSETGQGRKASPLHF. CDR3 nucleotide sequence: TGCGCCAGCAGTGAAACGGGACAGGGAAGGAAGGCTTCACCCCTCCACTTT.

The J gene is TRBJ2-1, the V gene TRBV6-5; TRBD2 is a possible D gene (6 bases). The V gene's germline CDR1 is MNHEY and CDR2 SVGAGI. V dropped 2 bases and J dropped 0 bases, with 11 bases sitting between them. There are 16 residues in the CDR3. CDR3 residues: CASSYAGTLSYNEQFF. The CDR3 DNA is TGTGCCAGCAGTTACGCCGGGACTCTCTCCTACAATGAGCAGTTCTTC.

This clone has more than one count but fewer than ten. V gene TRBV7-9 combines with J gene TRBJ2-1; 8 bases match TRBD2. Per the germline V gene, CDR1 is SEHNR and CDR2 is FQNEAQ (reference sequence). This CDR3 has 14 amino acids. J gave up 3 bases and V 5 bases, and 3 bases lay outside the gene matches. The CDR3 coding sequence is TGTGCCAGCAGCCCCCTAGCGGGCTACAATGAGCAGTTCTTC. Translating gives CASSPLAGYNEQFF.

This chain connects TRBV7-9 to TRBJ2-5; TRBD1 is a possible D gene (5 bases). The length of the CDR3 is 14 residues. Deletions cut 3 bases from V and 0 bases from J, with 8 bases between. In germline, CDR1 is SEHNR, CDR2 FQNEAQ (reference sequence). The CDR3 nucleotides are TGTGCCAGCAGCTTGACAGAGGACCAAGAGACCCAGTACTTC. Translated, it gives CASSLTEDQETQYF.

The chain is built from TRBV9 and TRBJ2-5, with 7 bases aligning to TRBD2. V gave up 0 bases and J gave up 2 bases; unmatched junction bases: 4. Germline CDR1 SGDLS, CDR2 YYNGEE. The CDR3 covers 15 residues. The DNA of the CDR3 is TGTGCCAGCAGCGTAGCTAGCGGCCTACAAGAGACCCAGTACTTC. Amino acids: CASSVASGLQETQYF.

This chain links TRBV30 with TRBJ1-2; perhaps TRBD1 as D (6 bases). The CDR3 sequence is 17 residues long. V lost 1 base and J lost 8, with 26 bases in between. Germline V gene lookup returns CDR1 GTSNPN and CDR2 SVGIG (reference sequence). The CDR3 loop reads CAWSAPGSREGTGGYTF. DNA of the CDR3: TGTGCCTGGAGTGCCCCGGGGTCTAGGGAGGGAACAGGGGGCTACACCTTC.

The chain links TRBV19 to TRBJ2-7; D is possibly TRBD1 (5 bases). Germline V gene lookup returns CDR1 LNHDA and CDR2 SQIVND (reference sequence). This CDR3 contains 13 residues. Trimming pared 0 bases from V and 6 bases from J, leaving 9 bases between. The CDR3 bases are TGTGCCAGTAGTATAGATAGGGGATTCGAGCAGTACTTC. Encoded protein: CASSIDRGFEQYF. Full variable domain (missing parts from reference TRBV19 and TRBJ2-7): DGGITQSPKYLFRKEGQNVTLSCEQNLNHDAMYWYRQDPGQGLRLIYYSQIVNDFQKGDIAEGYSVSREKKESFPLTVTSAQKNPTAFYLCASSIDRGFEQYFGPGTRLTVT.

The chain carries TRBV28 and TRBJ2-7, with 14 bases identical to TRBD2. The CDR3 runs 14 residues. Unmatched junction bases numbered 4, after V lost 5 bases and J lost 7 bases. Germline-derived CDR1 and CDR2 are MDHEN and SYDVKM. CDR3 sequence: CASSTGLAGVEQYF. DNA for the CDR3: TGTGCCAGCAGTACGGGACTAGCGGGAGTTGAGCAGTACTTC.

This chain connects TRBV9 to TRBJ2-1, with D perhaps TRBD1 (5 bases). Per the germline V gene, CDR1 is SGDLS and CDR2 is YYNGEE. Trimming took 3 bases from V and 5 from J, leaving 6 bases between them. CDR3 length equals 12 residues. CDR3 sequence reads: CASSETDNEQFF. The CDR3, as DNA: TGTGCCAGCAGCGAGACAGACAATGAGCAGTTCTTC.

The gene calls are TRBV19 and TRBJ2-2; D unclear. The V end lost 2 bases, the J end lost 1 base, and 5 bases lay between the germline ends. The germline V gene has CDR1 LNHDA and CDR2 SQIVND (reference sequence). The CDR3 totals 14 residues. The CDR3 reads CASSISLNTGELFF. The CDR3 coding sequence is TGTGCCAGTAGTATATCCCTGAACACCGGGGAGCTGTTTTTT.

The CDR3 spells CASSHQYTGELFF. CDR3 DNA: TGTGCCAGCAGCCACCAGTACACCGGGGAGCTGTTTTTT. The rearrangement links TRBV5-8 to TRBJ2-2; D unresolved. V was trimmed by 4 bases and J by 3 bases, leaving 7 bases between them. Germline V gene data show CDR1 as SGHTS and CDR2 as YDEGEE. CDR3 length: 13 residues.

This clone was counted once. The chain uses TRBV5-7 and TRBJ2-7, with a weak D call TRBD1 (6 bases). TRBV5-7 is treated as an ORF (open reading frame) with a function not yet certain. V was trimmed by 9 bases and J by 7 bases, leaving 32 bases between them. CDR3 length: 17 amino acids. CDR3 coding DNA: TGTGCCACCCCGTTCCCCATCGGTTCGGTCAGGGGAGAAGAGCAGTACTTC. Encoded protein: CATPFPIGSVRGEEQYF.